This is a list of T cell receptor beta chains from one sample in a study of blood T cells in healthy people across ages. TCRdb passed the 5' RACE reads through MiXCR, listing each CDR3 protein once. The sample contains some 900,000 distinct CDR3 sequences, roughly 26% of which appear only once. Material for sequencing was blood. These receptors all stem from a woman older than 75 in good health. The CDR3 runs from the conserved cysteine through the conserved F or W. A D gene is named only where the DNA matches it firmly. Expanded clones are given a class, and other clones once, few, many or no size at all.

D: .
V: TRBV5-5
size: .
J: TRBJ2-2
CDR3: CASSLGREGTGELFF
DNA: TGTGCCAGCAGCTTAGGCAGGGAAGGGACCGGGGAGCTGTTTTTT

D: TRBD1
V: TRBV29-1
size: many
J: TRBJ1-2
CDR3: CSVKPGQTNYGYTF
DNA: TGCAGCGTGAAACCGGGACAGACGAACTATGGCTACACCTTC

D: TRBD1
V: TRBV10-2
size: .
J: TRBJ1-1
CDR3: CASSLGQGFTEAFF
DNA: TGCGCCAGCAGTCTGGGACAGGGGTTCACTGAAGCTTTCTTT

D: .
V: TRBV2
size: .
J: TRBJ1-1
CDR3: CASSDRGRWNTEAFF
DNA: TGTGCCAGCAGTGACAGGGGACGATGGAACACTGAAGCTTTCTTT

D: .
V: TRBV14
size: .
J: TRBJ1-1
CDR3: CASSKQGIRMNTEAFF
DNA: TGTGCCAGCAGCAAACAGGGAATCAGGATGAACACTGAAGCTTTCTTT

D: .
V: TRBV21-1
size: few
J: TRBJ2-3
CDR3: CASSKKGTSGGTSTDTQYF
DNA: TGTGCCAGCAGCAAAAAGGGGACTAGCGGGGGTACTAGCACAGATACGCAGTATTTT

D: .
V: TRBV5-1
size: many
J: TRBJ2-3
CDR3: CASSLAVGSDTQYF
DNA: TGCGCCAGCAGCTTGGCGGTGGGGTCAGATACGCAGTATTTT

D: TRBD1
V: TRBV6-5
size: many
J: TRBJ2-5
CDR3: CASSDLDRARETQYF
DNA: TGTGCCAGCAGTGACTTGGACAGGGCCCGAGAGACCCAGTACTTC

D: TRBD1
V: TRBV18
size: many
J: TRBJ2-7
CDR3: CASSPRGQNRRMAYEQYF
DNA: TGTGCCAGCTCACCTCGGGGACAGAATAGGAGGATGGCCTACGAGCAGTACTTC

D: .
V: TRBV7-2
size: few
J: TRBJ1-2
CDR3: CASSLRDGYLGYTF
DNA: TGTGCCAGCAGCTTAAGGGATGGGTATTTGGGCTACACCTTC

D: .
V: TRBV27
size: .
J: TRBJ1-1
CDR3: CASSLAHMNTEAFF
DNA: TGTGCCAGCAGTTTAGCTCACATGAACACTGAAGCTTTCTTT

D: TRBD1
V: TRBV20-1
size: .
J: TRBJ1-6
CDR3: CSARDNRGRDSPLHF
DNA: TGCAGTGCTAGAGATAACAGGGGAAGGGATTCACCCCTCCACTTT

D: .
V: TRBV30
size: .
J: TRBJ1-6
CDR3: CAGRESGSPLHF
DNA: TGTGCCGGGCGGGAGTCGGGTTCACCCCTCCACTTT

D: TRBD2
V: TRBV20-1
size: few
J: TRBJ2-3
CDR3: CSARAAGLSTQYF
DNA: TGCAGTGCTAGAGCAGCGGGGTTGAGTACGCAGTATTTT

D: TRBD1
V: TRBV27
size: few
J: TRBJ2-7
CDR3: CASSSKQGPTGEQYF
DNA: TGTGCCAGCAGTTCGAAACAGGGGCCAACGGGTGAGCAGTACTTC

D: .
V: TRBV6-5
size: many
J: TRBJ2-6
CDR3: CASSYGGAASGANVLTF
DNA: TGTGCCAGCAGTTACGGAGGGGCCGCAAGTGGGGCCAACGTCCTGACTTTC

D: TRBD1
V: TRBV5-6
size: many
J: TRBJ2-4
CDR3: CASSFRTGEAKNIQYF
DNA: TGTGCCAGCAGCTTTAGGACAGGGGAAGCCAAAAACATTCAGTACTTC

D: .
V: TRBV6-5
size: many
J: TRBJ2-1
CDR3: CASSYSLGGLSYNEQFF
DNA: TGTGCCAGCAGTTACTCGCTTGGGGGTCTCTCCTACAATGAGCAGTTCTTC

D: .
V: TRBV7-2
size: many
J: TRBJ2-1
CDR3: CASSLRGGPGNEQFF
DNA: TGTGCCAGCAGCTTAAGGGGGGGCCCAGGAAATGAGCAGTTCTTC

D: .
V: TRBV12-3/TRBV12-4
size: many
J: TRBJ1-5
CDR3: CASSPSLQGRQPQHF
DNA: TGTGCCAGCAGTCCGAGTTTGCAGGGGCGGCAGCCCCAGCATTTT

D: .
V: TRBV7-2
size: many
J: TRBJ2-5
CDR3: CASRASVQETQYF
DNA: TGTGCCAGCAGGGCTAGCGTGCAAGAGACCCAGTACTTC

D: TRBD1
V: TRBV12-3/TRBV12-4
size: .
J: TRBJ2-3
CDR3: CASSSYRTGTTDTQYF
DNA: TGTGCCAGCAGTTCCTACCGGACAGGGACCACAGATACGCAATATTTT

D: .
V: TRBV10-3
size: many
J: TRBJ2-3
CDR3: CAISTGDTQYF
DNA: TGTGCCATCAGTACGGGCGATACGCAGTATTTT

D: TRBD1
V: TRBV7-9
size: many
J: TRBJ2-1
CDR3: CASKGTGGNNEQFF
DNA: TGTGCCAGCAAGGGGACAGGGGGCAACAATGAGCAGTTCTTC

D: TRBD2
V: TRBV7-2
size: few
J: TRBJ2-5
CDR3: CASSLALAGGPYNEQYF
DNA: TGTGCCAGCAGCTTAGCCCTAGCGGGGGGGCCTTACAATGAGCAGTACTTC

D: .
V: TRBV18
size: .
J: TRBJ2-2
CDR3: CAGSPDTNTGELFF
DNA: TGTGCCGGCTCACCGGACACGAACACCGGGGAGCTGTTTTTT

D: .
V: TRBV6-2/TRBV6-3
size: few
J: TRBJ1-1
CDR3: CASSYIDTENTEAFF
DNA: TGTGCCAGCAGTTACATAGACACCGAGAACACTGAAGCTTTCTTT

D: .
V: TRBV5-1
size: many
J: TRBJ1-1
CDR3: CASSLAAGGTEAFF
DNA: TGCGCCAGCAGCTTGGCCGCCGGGGGCACTGAAGCTTTCTTT

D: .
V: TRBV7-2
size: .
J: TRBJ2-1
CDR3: CASSLLSGYSEQFF
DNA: TGTGCCAGCAGCCTGCTTTCGGGGTACAGTGAGCAGTTCTTC

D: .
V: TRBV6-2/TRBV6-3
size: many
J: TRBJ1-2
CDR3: CASCRVLNYGYTF
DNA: TGTGCCAGTTGCAGGGTACTTAACTATGGCTACACCTTC

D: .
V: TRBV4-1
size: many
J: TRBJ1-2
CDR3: CASSHGTGGNVYGYTF
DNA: TGCGCCAGCAGCCACGGTACGGGGGGGAACGTCTATGGCTACACCTTC

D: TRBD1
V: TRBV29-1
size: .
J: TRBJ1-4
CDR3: CSAADRATNEKLFF
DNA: TGCAGCGCCGCAGACAGGGCGACTAATGAAAAACTGTTTTTT

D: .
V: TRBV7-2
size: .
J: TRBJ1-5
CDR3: CASSLGNTDHQPQHF
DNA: TGTGCCAGCAGCTTAGGTAACACCGACCATCAGCCCCAGCATTTT

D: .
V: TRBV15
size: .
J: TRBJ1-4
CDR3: CATSKRGRDLYEKLFF
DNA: TGTGCCACCAGCAAGCGGGGACGGGATCTCTATGAAAAACTGTTTTTT

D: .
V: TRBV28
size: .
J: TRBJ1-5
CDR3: CASTRGGSGQPQHF
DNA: TGTGCCAGCACCCGAGGGGGTTCGGGGCAGCCCCAGCATTTT

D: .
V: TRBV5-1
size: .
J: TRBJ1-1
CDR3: CASSLAVGRNTEAFF
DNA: TGCGCCAGCAGCTTGGCGGTTGGCCGGAACACTGAAGCTTTCTTT

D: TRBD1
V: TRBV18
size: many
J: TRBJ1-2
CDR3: CASSPKSDRGGYTF
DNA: TGTGCCAGCTCACCAAAATCGGACAGGGGAGGCTACACCTTC

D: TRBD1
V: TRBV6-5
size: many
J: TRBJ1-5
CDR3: CASSYSMRPGGRSNQPQHF
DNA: TGTGCCAGCAGTTACTCGATGCGGCCAGGGGGCAGGAGCAATCAGCCCCAGCATTTT

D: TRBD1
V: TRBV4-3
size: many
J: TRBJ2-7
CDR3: CASSQRTGDAEQYF
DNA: TGCGCCAGCAGCCAGCGGACAGGGGACGCCGAGCAGTACTTC

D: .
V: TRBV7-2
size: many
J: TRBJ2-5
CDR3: CASNRGKAETQYF
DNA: TGTGCCAGCAACCGGGGGAAGGCGGAGACCCAGTACTTC

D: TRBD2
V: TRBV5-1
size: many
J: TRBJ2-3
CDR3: CASSLLSSGTSTDTQYF
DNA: TGCGCCAGCAGCCTGCTGTCTAGCGGAACTAGCACAGATACGCAGTATTTT

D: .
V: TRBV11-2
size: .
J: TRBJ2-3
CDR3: CASSSASSRRGQYTGTQYF
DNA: TGTGCCAGCAGCTCCGCTTCGTCCAGGCGAGGGCAGTACACAGGTACGCAGTATTTT

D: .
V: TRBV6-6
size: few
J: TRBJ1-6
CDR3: CASGEVSPLHF
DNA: TGTGCCAGCGGCGAGGTTTCACCCCTCCACTTT

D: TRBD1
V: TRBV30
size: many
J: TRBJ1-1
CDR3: CASRRDRVNEAFF
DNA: TGTGCCTCAAGGCGGGACAGGGTGAATGAAGCTTTCTTT

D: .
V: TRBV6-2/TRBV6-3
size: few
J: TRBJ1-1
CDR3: CASSYMANTEAFF
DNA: TGTGCCAGCAGTTACATGGCGAACACTGAAGCTTTCTTT

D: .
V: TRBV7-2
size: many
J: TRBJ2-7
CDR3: CASSFAVNGRGEQYF
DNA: TGTGCCAGCAGCTTTGCCGTCAACGGGAGAGGGGAGCAGTACTTC

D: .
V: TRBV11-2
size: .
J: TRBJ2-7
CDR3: CASSLVPNEQYF
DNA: TGTGCCAGCAGCTTAGTTCCCAACGAGCAGTACTTC

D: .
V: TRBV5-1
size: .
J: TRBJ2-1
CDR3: CASSLLASGVSNEQFF
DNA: TGCGCCAGCAGCTTGTTGGCCAGCGGCGTTAGCAATGAGCAGTTCTTC

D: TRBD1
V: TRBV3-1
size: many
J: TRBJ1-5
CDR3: CASSQGRQGAYSNQPQHF
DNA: TGTGCCAGCAGCCAAGGGAGGCAGGGGGCTTATAGCAATCAGCCCCAGCATTTT

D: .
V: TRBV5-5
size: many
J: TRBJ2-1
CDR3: CASSLGGRGAYNEQFF
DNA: TGTGCCAGCAGCTTGGGAGGTCGCGGGGCCTACAATGAGCAGTTCTTC

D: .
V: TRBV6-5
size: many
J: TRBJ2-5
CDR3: CASSYRGSIVRQETQYF
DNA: TGTGCCAGCAGTTACCGGGGGAGTATAGTGCGGCAAGAGACCCAGTACTTC

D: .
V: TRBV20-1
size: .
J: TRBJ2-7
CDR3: CSARDPGFGREQYF
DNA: TGCAGTGCTAGAGATCCCGGCTTTGGTCGCGAGCAGTACTTC

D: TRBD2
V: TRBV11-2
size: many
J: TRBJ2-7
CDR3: CASSLTSGGADDYEQYF
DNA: TGTGCCAGCAGCTTAACTAGCGGGGGGGCGGACGATTACGAGCAGTACTTC

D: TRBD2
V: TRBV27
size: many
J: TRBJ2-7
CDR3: CASSLKTSGGYEQYF
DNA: TGTGCCAGCAGTTTAAAAACTAGCGGGGGCTACGAGCAGTACTTC

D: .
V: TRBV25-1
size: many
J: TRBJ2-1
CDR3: CASSVRRSSYNEQFF
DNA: TGTGCCAGCAGCGTTAGAAGGAGCTCCTACAATGAGCAGTTCTTC

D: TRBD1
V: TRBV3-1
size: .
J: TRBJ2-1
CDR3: CASSQLDRPYDEQFF
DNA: TGTGCCAGCAGCCAATTGGACAGGCCCTACGATGAGCAGTTCTTC

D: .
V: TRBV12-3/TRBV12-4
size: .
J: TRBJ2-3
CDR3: CASSSRVGTDMEYF
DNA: TGTGCCAGCAGTTCGCGGGTGGGCACAGATATGGAATATTTT

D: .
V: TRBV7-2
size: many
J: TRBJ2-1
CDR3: CASSLLAGSAYNEQFF
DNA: TGTGCCAGCAGCTTATTGGCGGGATCCGCCTACAATGAGCAGTTCTTC

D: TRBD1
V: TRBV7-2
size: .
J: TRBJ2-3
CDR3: CASSLAYRGLGLDTQYF
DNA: TGTGCCAGCAGCTTAGCGTACAGGGGGCTCGGTTTAGATACGCAGTATTTT